Reported below is one TCR beta chain. Its cognate antigen is unknown. This sample is part of a study of T cell responses to AZD1222 COVID-19 vaccine. Findings of the study overall: The donors showed a predominance of white British ancestry and of females, with possible underestimation of clonal diversity. Unmutated variant regions are reportedly the target of nearly half of TCRs that are spike-specific. Baseline seropositivity characterized only a handful of AZD1222 recipients.

Germline loops: CDR1 KGHSH, CDR2 LQKENI. Trimming removed 3 bases from V and 5 bases from J; junction bases left unmatched: 16. This CDR3 is 17 amino acids long. Some clones are missing from TCRdb's copy, which holds only in-frame ones; the method was immunoSEQ multiplex PCR. The sample has 130,000 to 150,000 clones; around 89% are singletons. The input for sequencing was peripheral blood, taken on day 0 of AZD1222 vaccination. The chain links TRBV18 to TRBJ2-7, with 7 bases identical to TRBD2. This TCR came from an adult in good health. CDR3 region: CASSPPRGMGGSHEQYF. In nucleotides, the CDR3 is TGTGCCAGCTCACCCCCTAGAGGTATGGGGGGGAGCCACGAGCAGTACTTC.